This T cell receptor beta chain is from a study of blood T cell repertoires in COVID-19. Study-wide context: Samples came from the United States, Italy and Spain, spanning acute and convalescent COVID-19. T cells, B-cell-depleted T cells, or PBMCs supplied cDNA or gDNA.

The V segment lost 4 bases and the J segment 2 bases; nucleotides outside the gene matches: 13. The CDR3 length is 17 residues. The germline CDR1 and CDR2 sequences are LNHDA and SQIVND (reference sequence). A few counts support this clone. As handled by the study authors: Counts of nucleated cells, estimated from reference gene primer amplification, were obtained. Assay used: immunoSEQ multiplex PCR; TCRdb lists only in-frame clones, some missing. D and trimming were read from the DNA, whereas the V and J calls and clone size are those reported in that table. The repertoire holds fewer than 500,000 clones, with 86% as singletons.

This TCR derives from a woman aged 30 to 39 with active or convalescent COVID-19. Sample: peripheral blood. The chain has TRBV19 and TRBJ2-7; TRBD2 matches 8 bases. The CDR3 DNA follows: TGTGCCAGTAGTACCCCCTTCGGAAGCGGGAGTACCTACGAGCAGTACTTC. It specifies CASSTPFGSGSTYEQYF.